This note documents a single TCR beta chain sequence. Its antigen is still unknown. This record comes from a study of T cell repertoires in cytomegalovirus infection. CDR3 length: 14 residues. V lost 5 bases to trimming and J lost 4 bases; unmatched junction nucleotides: 7. Germline CDR1 and CDR2: MNHEY and SVGEGT. TCRdb used MiXCR to reprocess the reads, holding one entry per CDR3 protein. The repertoire holds hundreds of thousands of distinct CDR3 sequences, with 33% as singletons. Study-wide findings and caveats: The ex vivo response was dominated by HLA-C-restricted CMV-specific TCR beta clonotypes.

This specimen was cultured PBMCs, taken from culture after CMV antigen stimulation. The V and J genes are TRBV6-2 or TRBV6-3 and TRBJ2-7; 8 bases line up with TRBD1. This receptor was taken from a human donor in good health (CMV status not recorded). Some clones in this sample may be carry-over from other donors' samples. The CDR3 DNA reads as TGTGCCAGCAGTCCAGGACAGGGAGGATACGAGCAGTACTTC. Amino acids: CASSPGQGGYEQYF.